This entry lists 9 T cell receptor beta chains sequenced from one sample in a study of cytomegalovirus exposure and HLA in healthy donors. Primers included in the PCR were 60 Vbeta and 13 Jbeta primers. The table came from immunoSEQ multiplex PCR; TCRdb's copy has only in-frame clones and leaves some out. The sample has 150,000 or so clones; about 84% are singletons. The specimen was PBMCs. Receptors originate from a man aged 45-65 years in good health and CMV-seronegative.

This chain uses TRBV5-1 with TRBJ2-3; 11 bases match TRBD1. This CDR3 contains 16 residues. Trimming removed 3 bases from V and 0 bases from J; junction bases left unmatched: 3. The germline V gene encodes CDR1 SGHRS and CDR2 YFSETQ. CDR3 sequence: CASSWTGGLSTDTQYF. The CDR3, as DNA: TGCGCCAGCAGCTGGACAGGGGGCCTCAGCACAGATACGCAGTATTTT.

The V and J genes are TRBV27 and TRBJ1-3; D gene ambiguous. With 6 bases removed from V and 0 bases from J, the gap between germline ends came to 9 bases. Germline V CDR1 and CDR2: MNHEY, SMNVEV (reference sequence). The CDR3 is 14 residues long. The chain's CDR3 is CASRVASSGNTIYF. For the CDR3, the DNA is TGTGCCAGCAGGGTGGCTAGCTCTGGAAACACCATATATTTT.

V and J are TRBV5-4 and TRBJ1-2; 11 bases align to TRBD1. The junction had 4 bases not matched to a gene; V was cut back by 3 bases and J by 3 bases. This CDR3 is built from 15 residues. From germline, CDR1 is SGHNT and CDR2 YYREEE (reference sequence). In DNA form, the CDR3 reads TGTGCCAGCAGCTGGGGGACAGGGGGGGACTATGGCTACACCTTC. As protein: CASSWGTGGDYGYTF. Looking up the rest from reference TRBV5-4 and TRBJ1-2 gives the full variable domain: ETGVTQSPTHLIKTRGQQVTLRCSSQSGHNTVSWYQQALGQGPQFIFQYYREEENGRGNFPPRFSGLQFPNYSSELNVNALELDDSALYLCASSWGTGGDYGYTFGSGTRLTVV.

J is TRBJ1-2 and V is TRBV7-2, with TRBD1 matching over 9 bases. CDR3 length equals 14 residues. J gave up 3 bases and V 3 bases, and 2 bases lay outside the gene matches. The germline V gene has CDR1 SGHTA and CDR2 FQGNSA. CDR3 region: CASSLRTGDYGYTF. Written as DNA, the CDR3 is TGTGCCAGCAGCTTGAGGACAGGGGACTATGGCTACACCTTC.

V and J are TRBV2 and TRBJ1-2, with 9 bases matching TRBD1. Germline V gene data show CDR1 as SNHLY and CDR2 as FYNNEI. This CDR3 contains 15 residues. V was pared by 4 bases and J by 7 bases, with 10 bases of the junction left unmatched. The CDR3 sequence: CASSGAGQGISGYTF. The DNA of the CDR3 is TGTGCCAGCAGTGGCGCGGGACAGGGTATCAGTGGCTACACCTTC.

The chain links TRBV10-3 to TRBJ2-2; D gene unclear. Germline loops: CDR1 ENHRY, CDR2 SYGVKD. This CDR3 is built from 14 residues. V was clipped by 0 bases and J by 4 bases, with 6 bases between them. The CDR3 protein is CAISESPGTGELFF. The CDR3 DNA reads as TGTGCCATCAGTGAGTCTCCGGGCACCGGGGAGCTGTTTTTT.

The chain combines TRBV7-2 with TRBJ2-3; D remains unclear. The length of the CDR3 is 13 residues. CDR1 and CDR2 (germline): SGHTA, FQGNSA. The V end lost 3 bases, the J end lost 0 bases, and 4 bases lay between the germline ends. In DNA, the CDR3 is TGTGCCAGCAGCTTCGGGAGCACAGATACGCAGTATTTT. This translates into CASSFGSTDTQYF.

The chain links TRBV19 to TRBJ2-7, with 7 nucleotides matching TRBD1. Trimming at V came to 6 bases and at J to 3 bases, leaving 8 bases not matched to a gene. This CDR3 has 14 residues. Per germline, CDR1 LNHDA and CDR2 SQIVND (reference sequence). CDR3 DNA: TGTGCCAGTAGCATGGGGGACAGTAGCTACGAGCAGTACTTC. Translated, it gives CASSMGDSSYEQYF.

The chain combines TRBV4-1 with TRBJ2-3, with D possibly matching TRBD1 (5 bases). Trimming stripped 5 bases from V and 5 bases from J, with 11 bases between. This CDR3 has 13 amino acids. Germline CDR1 is MGHRA and CDR2 is YSYEKL. The CDR3 is CASSSTDEDTQYF. CDR3 nucleotides: TGCGCCAGCAGCTCGACAGACGAAGATACGCAGTATTTT.